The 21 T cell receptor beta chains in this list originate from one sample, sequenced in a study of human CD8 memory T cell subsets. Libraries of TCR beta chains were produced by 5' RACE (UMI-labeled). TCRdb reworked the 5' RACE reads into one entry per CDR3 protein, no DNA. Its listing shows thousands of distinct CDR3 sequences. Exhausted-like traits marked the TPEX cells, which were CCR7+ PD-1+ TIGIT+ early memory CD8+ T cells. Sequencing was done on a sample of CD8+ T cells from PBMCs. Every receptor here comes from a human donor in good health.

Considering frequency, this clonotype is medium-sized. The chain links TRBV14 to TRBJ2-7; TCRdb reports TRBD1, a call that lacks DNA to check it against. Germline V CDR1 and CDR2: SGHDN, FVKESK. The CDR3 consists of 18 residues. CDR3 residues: CASSQGHLVAEIPYEQYF. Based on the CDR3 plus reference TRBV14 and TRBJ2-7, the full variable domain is EAGVTQFPSHSVIEKGQTVTLRCDPISGHDNLYWYRRVMGKEIKFLLHFVKESKQDESGMPNNRFLAERTGGTYSTLKVQPAELEDSGVYFCASSQGHLVAEIPYEQYFGPGTRLTVT.

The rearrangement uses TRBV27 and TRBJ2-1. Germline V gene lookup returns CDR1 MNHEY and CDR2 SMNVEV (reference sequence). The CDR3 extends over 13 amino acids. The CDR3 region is CASSFFLSNEQFF.

CDR3 sequence reads: CASSLAGDRDLWGNEQFF. The chain is built from TRBV5-4 and TRBJ2-1; the TCRdb call, TRBD1, lacks DNA for checking. The V gene's germline CDR1 is SGHNT and CDR2 YYREEE (reference sequence). The CDR3 spans 18 residues.

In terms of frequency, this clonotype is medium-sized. Here the CDR3 reads CASSPFTGGGNIQYF. The chain uses TRBV7-8 and TRBJ2-4; the TRBD1 assignment by TCRdb is unverifiable without DNA. The CDR3 is made up of 15 amino acids. Germline CDR1 reads SGHVS; CDR2 reads FQNEAQ.

The CDR3 region is CASSEGKTEVKETQYF. The rearrangement joins TRBV7-8 to TRBJ2-5. CDR1 is SGHVS and CDR2 is FQNEAQ in the germline V gene. The CDR3 loop spans 16 amino acids.

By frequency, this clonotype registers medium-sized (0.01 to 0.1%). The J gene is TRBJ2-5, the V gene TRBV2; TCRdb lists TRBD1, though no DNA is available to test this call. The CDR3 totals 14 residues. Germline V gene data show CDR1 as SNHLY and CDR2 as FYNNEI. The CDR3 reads CASSEFRQQETQYF.

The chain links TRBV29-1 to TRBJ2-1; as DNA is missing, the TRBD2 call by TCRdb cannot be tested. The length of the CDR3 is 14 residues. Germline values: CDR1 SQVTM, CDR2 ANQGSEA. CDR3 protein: CSALAGGPSNEQFF.

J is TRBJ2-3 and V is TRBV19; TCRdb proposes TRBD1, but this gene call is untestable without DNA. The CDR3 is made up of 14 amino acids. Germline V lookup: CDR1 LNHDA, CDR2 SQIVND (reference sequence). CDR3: CASSAAPSTDTQYF.

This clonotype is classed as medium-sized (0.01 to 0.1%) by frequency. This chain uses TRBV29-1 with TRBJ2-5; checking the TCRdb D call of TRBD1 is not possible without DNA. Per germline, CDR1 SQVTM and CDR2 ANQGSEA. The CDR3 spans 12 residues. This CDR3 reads CSVALAPETQYF.

The CDR3 spells CASSHVDSIISNYGYTF. V usage is TRBV14 and J usage is TRBJ1-2; TCRdb gives TRBD1 as the D gene, but with no DNA this cannot be confirmed. This CDR3 contains 17 residues. CDR1 and CDR2 (germline): SGHDN, FVKESK.

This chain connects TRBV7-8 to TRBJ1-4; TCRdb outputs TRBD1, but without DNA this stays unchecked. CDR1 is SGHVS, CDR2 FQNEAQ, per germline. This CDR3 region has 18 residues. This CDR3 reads CASSLKSPRTAVGEKLFF.

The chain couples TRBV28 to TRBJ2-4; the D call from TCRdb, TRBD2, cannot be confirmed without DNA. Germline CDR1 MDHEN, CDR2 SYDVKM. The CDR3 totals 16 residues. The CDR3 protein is CASSFRGGRAKNIQYF.

The CDR3 loop reads CASSQVWGEQFF. The chain employs TRBV14 and TRBJ2-1; as DNA is missing, the TRBD1 call by TCRdb cannot be tested. Germline V gives CDR1 SGHDN, CDR2 FVKESK. The length of the CDR3 is 12 residues.

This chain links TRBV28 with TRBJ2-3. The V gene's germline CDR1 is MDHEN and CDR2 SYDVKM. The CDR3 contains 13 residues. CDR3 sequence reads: CASRADSTDTQYF.

This CDR3 is CASSSSWTGYNEQFF. The V call is TRBV11-3, the J call TRBJ2-1; TCRdb returns TRBD1, unconfirmable since there is no DNA. Germline CDR1 SGHNT, CDR2 YENEEA. This CDR3 has 15 amino acids.

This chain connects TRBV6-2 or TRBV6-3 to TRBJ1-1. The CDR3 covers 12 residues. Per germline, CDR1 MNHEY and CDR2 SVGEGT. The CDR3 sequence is CASSYRNTEAFF.

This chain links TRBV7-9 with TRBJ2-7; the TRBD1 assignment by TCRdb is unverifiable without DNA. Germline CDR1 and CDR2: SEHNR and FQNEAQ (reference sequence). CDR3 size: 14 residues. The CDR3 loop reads CASSAPTGIYEQYF. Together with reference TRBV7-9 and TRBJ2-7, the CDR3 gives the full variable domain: DTGVSQNPRHKITKRGQNVTFRCDPISEHNRLYWYRQTLGQGPEFLTYFQNEAQLEKSRLLSDRFSAERPKGSFSTLEIQRTEQGDSAMYLCASSAPTGIYEQYFGPGTRLTVT.

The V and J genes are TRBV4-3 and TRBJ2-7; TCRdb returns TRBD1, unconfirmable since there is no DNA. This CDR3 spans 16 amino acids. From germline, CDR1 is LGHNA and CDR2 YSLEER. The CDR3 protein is CASSQDHPGPRYEQYF.

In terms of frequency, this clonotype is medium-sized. The CDR3 is CASSSYSTPNYGYTF. The chain has TRBV27 and TRBJ1-2. The CDR3 totals 15 residues. CDR1 and CDR2 from the germline V gene are MNHEY and SMNVEV (reference sequence).

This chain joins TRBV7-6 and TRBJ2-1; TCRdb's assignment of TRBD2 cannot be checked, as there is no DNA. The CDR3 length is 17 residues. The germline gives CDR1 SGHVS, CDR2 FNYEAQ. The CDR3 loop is CASSPSSDQGPYNEQFF.

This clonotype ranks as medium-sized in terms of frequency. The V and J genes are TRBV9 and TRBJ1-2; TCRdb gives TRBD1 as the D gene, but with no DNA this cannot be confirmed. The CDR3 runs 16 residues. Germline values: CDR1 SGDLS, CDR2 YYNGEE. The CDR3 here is CASSVGRQEETYGYTF. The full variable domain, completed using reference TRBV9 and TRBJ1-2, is DSGVTQTPKHLITATGQRVTLRCSPRSGDLSVYWYQQSLDQGLQFLIQYYNGEERAKGNILERFSAQQFPDLHSELNLSSLELGDSALYFCASSVGRQEETYGYTFGSGTRLTVV.